This T cell receptor beta chain is drawn from a study of blood T cells in healthy people across ages. Overall study findings and caveats: Measured against age, TCR beta diversity per million T cells decreased in a roughly linear manner. Donor CMV infection status was unknown, possibly confounding age-related changes in expanded clonotypes.

A second PCR, run for about 6 to 11 cycles, used a sample-barcoded 5' primer plus a J-beta primer mix. TCRdb fed the 5' RACE reads into MiXCR, producing one record per CDR3 protein. The sample shows about 730,000 distinct CDR3 sequences, 40% to 45% of them seen only once. All donors came from Russia, were Caucasian and healthy, and spanned ages roughly 6 to 95. Notes on this clonotype: What it recognizes is unknown.

This CDR3 contains 13 residues. V lost 5 bases and J 1 base, leaving 8 bases between the germline ends. The chain carries TRBV12-3 or TRBV12-4 and TRBJ1-1; weak D call: TRBD1 (5 bases). The TCR comes from a woman in her sixties or seventies in good health. The specimen sequenced was blood. The CDR3 loop is CASSGTQNTEAFF. The CDR3 DNA reads as TGTGCCAGCAGTGGGACCCAGAACACTGAAGCTTTCTTT.